The 10 T cell receptor beta chains listed next were all sequenced from one sample in a study of HIV-infected patients and healthy controls. Alpha and beta constant-region primers primed reverse transcription of 500 to 550 ng RNA. Using multiplexing indices, alpha and beta chain libraries were generated apart by chain-specific third strand synthesis. TCRdb called the 5' RACE reads again in MiXCR, with one record for every CDR3 protein. The data contain several thousand distinct CDR3 sequences, 20% of them seen just once; the ten biggest clones take up about 29%. Roughly three months, about 14 weeks, into antiretroviral therapy, follow-up blood was collected. The repertoire came from unfractionated whole blood and reflected all unsorted peripheral T cells. Sequencing used blood, obtained during antiretroviral therapy. These TCRs come from an adult with HIV infection.

About this clonotype: One junction end disagrees with the germline gene, perhaps due to a read error. The chain uses TRBV19 and TRBJ1-1; a possible D gene is TRBD1 (5 bases). The V gene's germline CDR1 is LNHDA and CDR2 SQIVND (reference sequence). The CDR3 sequence is 15 residues long. The CDR3 DNA is TGTGCCAGCTCAGCCTACTTAGGGGAGGGTACTGAAGATTTCTTT. As protein: CASSAYLGEGTEDFF.

In the case of this clonotype: A read error is possible here, since a much larger clone lies one base away. The chain employs TRBV7-6 and TRBJ2-2; 7 nucleotides match TRBD2. The CDR3 extends over 13 amino acids. Trimming removed 7 bases from V and 6 bases from J; junction bases left unmatched: 5. Germline assignment: CDR1 SGHVS and CDR2 FNYEAQ. The CDR3 region has the DNA TGTGCCAGCATCCCTAGCGGCTCCGGGGAGCTGTTTTTT. Translating gives CASIPSGSGELFF.

CDR3 residues: CASGRYEQFF. CDR3 DNA: TGTGCCAGCGGGAGGTATGAGCAGTTCTTC. This chain links TRBV12-3 or TRBV12-4 with TRBJ2-1; D is possibly TRBD2 (6 bases). Trimming pared 8 bases from V and 8 bases from J, leaving 7 bases between. The CDR3 loop spans 10 amino acids.

Relative to its sample, this clonotype is medium-sized. The chain carries TRBV7-9 and TRBJ1-2, with unresolved D. The CDR3 covers 15 residues. CDR1 and CDR2 (germline): SEHNR, FQNEAQ (reference sequence). V was trimmed by 4 bases and J by 2 bases, leaving 14 bases between them. The CDR3 sequence is CASSSPRVPNYGYTF. CDR3 coding DNA: TGTGCCAGCAGCTCTCCAAGAGTACCAAACTATGGCTACACCTTC.

Concerning this clonotype: A much larger clone sits a single nucleotide away, making a read error possible. V gene TRBV6-1 combines with J gene TRBJ2-3; TRBD1 is a possible D gene (5 bases). CDR3 length: 13 amino acids. V was pared by 7 bases and J by 4 bases, with 12 bases between. Looked up from germline, CDR1 is MNHNS and CDR2 is SASEGT. The CDR3 DNA is TGTGCCAGCACAACTGTGGGGCCAGATACGCAGTATTTT. It encodes CASTTVGPDTQYF.

V and J are TRBV2 and TRBJ1-1, with a weak D call TRBD1 (6 bases). The CDR3 totals 16 residues. Trimming shortened V by 3 bases and J by 4 bases, and 18 bases separated the two germline ends. Per the germline V gene, CDR1 is SNHLY and CDR2 is FYNNEI. The CDR3 nucleotides are TGTGCCAGCAGTGATCCCACAGGGCCCCGCCGCACTGAAGCTTTCTTT. Its translation: CASSDPTGPRRTEAFF.

This chain links TRBV5-1 with TRBJ2-7; 7 bases agree with TRBD1. The V gene's germline CDR1 is SGHRS and CDR2 YFSETQ. The CDR3 has 14 residues. With 0 bases clipped from V and 3 bases from J, the junction kept 3 bases outside the gene matches. CDR3 sequence (DNA): TGCGCCAGCAGCTTGGGGGGACAGTTCTACGAGCAGTACTTC. The encoded protein is CASSLGGQFYEQYF.

This clonotype was counted only a few times. This chain uses TRBV5-4 with TRBJ1-2, with unresolved D. Trimming shortened V by 4 bases and J by 6 bases, and 10 bases separated the two germline ends. This CDR3 is 12 amino acids long. Germline V gene data show CDR1 as SGHNT and CDR2 as YYREEE (reference sequence). CDR3 in amino acids: CASSPKGDGYTF. As DNA, the CDR3 is TGTGCCAGCAGCCCCAAAGGAGATGGCTACACCTTC.

This clonotype was picked up many times. In nucleotides, the CDR3 is TGTGCCAGTACAGGGGGTGGAATTGGGGAGCAGTACTTC. It codes for CASTGGGIGEQYF. The chain has TRBV19 and TRBJ2-7, with TRBD1 identical over 7 bases. The V gene's germline CDR1 is LNHDA and CDR2 SQIVND (reference sequence). The CDR3 runs to 13 residues. V lost 7 bases and J lost 7; bases outside the gene matches: 10.

The chain carries TRBV19 and TRBJ2-7; D is perhaps TRBD1 or TRBD2 (5 bases each). The V end was cut by 5 bases, the J end by 1 base, with 12 bases between. The CDR3 consists of 14 residues. Germline assignment: CDR1 LNHDA and CDR2 SQIVND (reference sequence). CDR3 nucleotide sequence: TGTGCCAGTAGTTTCGGGGCCTTATCCTACGAGCAGTACTTC. Amino acid sequence: CASSFGALSYEQYF.